The 28 T cell receptor beta chains given below trace back to one sample, sequenced in a study of technical replicates of blood from several donors. TCRdb's copy holds only in-frame clones and misses some; the assay was immunoSEQ multiplex PCR. The sample gives approximately 68,000 clones, 95% to 97% of which show up once; 0.25% to 0.3% is in the top ten. The sample was T cells isolated from PBMCs. The receptors shown here come from a human donor in good health.

V usage is TRBV10-3 and J usage is TRBJ2-2, with 11 bases fitting TRBD1. V was pared by 9 bases and J by 6 bases, with 6 bases of the junction left unmatched. The CDR3 has 14 residues. Germline lookup yields CDR1 ENHRY and CDR2 SYGVKD. The CDR3 coding sequence is TGTGCCATGGCCGGGACAGGGGGGTCCGGGGAGCTGTTTTTT. Its protein product is CAMAGTGGSGELFF.

The chain couples TRBV28 to TRBJ1-3; TRBD1 matches at 7 bases. From germline, CDR1 is MDHEN and CDR2 SYDVKM. V dropped 3 bases and J dropped 9; count of bases not matched to a gene: 5. The CDR3 has 13 residues. The CDR3 region is CASSFDRVGTIYF. The CDR3 region has the DNA TGTGCCAGCAGTTTTGACAGGGTAGGCACCATATATTTT.

J is TRBJ2-1 and V is TRBV15; 7 nucleotides align to TRBD2. V dropped 3 bases and J dropped 4; count of bases not matched to a gene: 12. CDR3 length: 17 residues. In germline, CDR1 is LNHNV, CDR2 YYDKDF (reference sequence). The CDR3 DNA reads as TGTGCCACCAGCAGGCCGGGCGGGAGTCACTCTTACAATGAGCAGTTCTTC. This encodes CATSRPGGSHSYNEQFF.

J is TRBJ1-4 and V is TRBV29-1; D is undetermined. This CDR3 spans 14 amino acids. Germline CDR1 and CDR2: SQVTM and ANQGSEA. The V gene lost 7 bases and the J gene lost 4 bases, with 16 bases spanning the gap. The CDR3 loop reads CSARRLEGNEKLFF. CDR3 DNA sequence: TGCAGCGCACGCCGCCTGGAGGGTAATGAAAAACTGTTTTTT.

This rearrangement joins TRBV7-9 to TRBJ2-7, with D perhaps matching TRBD1 (6 bases). CDR1 is SEHNR and CDR2 is FQNEAQ in the germline V gene (reference sequence). This CDR3 is built from 13 residues. Trimming took off 0 bases at V and 7 bases at J, with 10 bases between the two ends. CDR3 coding DNA: TGTGCCAGCAGCTTAGCGCCAGGGGAAGAGCAGTACTTC. Translated, it gives CASSLAPGEEQYF.

The V gene is TRBV18, the J gene TRBJ2-7, with TRBD2 matching 8 bases. Looked up from germline, CDR1 is KGHSH and CDR2 is LQKENI. CDR3 length: 14 amino acids. Losses at the gene ends were 6 bases for V and 2 bases for J; bases not matched to a gene: 6. The CDR3, as DNA: TGTGCCAGCTCTGGACTAGCCATAACCTACGAGCAGTACTTC. Translation gives CASSGLAITYEQYF.

The chain has TRBV27 and TRBJ2-2; 9 nucleotides match TRBD2. Unmatched junction bases numbered 5, after V lost 6 bases and J lost 6 bases. The CDR3 contains 14 residues. Per germline, CDR1 MNHEY and CDR2 SMNVEV (reference sequence). Here the CDR3 DNA reads TGTGCCAGCAGAGGCGGGAGGGCGTCCGGGGAGCTGTTTTTT. This encodes CASRGGRASGELFF.

The J gene is TRBJ2-7, the V gene TRBV10-3, with D possibly being TRBD1 (6 bases). Trimming left V 2 bases short and J 3 bases short, with 8 bases between. The germline V gene has CDR1 ENHRY and CDR2 SYGVKD. The CDR3 is 13 amino acids. The CDR3 is CAISEPQGYEQYF. The CDR3 coding sequence is TGTGCCATCAGTGAGCCACAGGGCTACGAGCAGTACTTC.

This clone has only one observation. The chain links TRBV7-3 to TRBJ2-1; 10 bases line up with TRBD1. Per germline, CDR1 SGHTA and CDR2 FQGTGA. The CDR3 covers 15 residues. The V and J ends lost 2 bases and 7 bases, in that order; junction bases with no gene match: 5. CDR3: CASSLATGGWNEQFF. The CDR3 region has the DNA TGTGCCAGCAGCTTAGCGACAGGGGGCTGGAATGAGCAGTTCTTC.

The chain links TRBV4-2 to TRBJ2-2; 13 nucleotides align to TRBD2. V trimming: 4 bases; J trimming: 7 bases; junction bases outside the gene matches: 12. Germline V gene lookup returns CDR1 LGHNA and CDR2 YNFKEQ. This CDR3 has 18 residues. The CDR3, as DNA: TGTGCCAGCAGCCCTCTCGGACTAGCGGGAGAGGTAGGCGGGGAGCTGTTTTTT. This sequence encodes CASSPLGLAGEVGGELFF.

This clone was detected once. The chain employs TRBV5-6 and TRBJ2-1, with TRBD2 matching 8 bases. V dropped 1 base and J dropped 0; count of bases not matched to a gene: 6. CDR1 is SGHDT and CDR2 is YYEEEE in the germline V gene. This CDR3 spans 17 amino acids. The CDR3, as DNA: TGTGCCAGCAGCTTGAAGCGGGAGCTCAGCTCCTACAATGAGCAGTTCTTC. Residues: CASSLKRELSSYNEQFF.

The chain is built from TRBV13 and TRBJ2-7, with 8 nucleotides matching TRBD1. V shed 5 bases and J 6 bases; nucleotides not matched to a gene: 12. The CDR3 contains 15 residues. Germline V gene sequence: CDR1 PRHDT, CDR2 FYEKMQ (reference sequence). CDR3 DNA: TGTGCCAGCAGCCCGGGTGGACAGGGCTTAGCCGAGCAGTACTTC. It is translated as CASSPGGQGLAEQYF.

The chain is built from TRBV4-1 and TRBJ2-3; 10 bases agree with TRBD1. This CDR3 is built from 16 residues. Per the germline V gene, CDR1 is MGHRA and CDR2 is YSYEKL. V dropped 0 bases and J dropped 4; count of bases not matched to a gene: 4. The CDR3 DNA reads TGCGCCAGCAGCCAAGATCAGGGACAGGGGTCAGATACGCAGTATTTT. Protein: CASSQDQGQGSDTQYF.

J is TRBJ1-1 and V is TRBV5-1; the D gene is possibly TRBD1 (6 bases). Trimming left V 4 bases short and J 0 bases short, with 13 bases between. The germline gives CDR1 SGHRS, CDR2 YFSETQ. This CDR3 region has 15 residues. The CDR3 loop reads CASSRPGELNTEAFF. Here the CDR3 DNA reads TGCGCCAGCAGCAGACCAGGGGAACTGAACACTGAAGCTTTCTTT.

The chain employs TRBV5-4 and TRBJ2-3; 10 nucleotides align to TRBD2. Germline CDR1 SGHNT, CDR2 YYREEE (reference sequence). The CDR3 runs to 14 residues. V dropped 0 bases and J dropped 5; count of bases not matched to a gene: 0. CDR3 residues: CASSLASGRDTQYF. The CDR3 DNA follows: TGTGCCAGCAGCTTGGCTAGCGGGAGAGATACGCAGTATTTT.

CDR3 amino acids: CASSEGQGNQPQHF. The CDR3 nucleotides are TGTGCCAGCAGCGAGGGACAGGGTAATCAGCCCCAGCATTTT. The V call is TRBV7-9, the J call TRBJ1-5; TRBD1 aligns across 9 bases. The germline CDR1 and CDR2 sequences are SEHNR and FQNEAQ (reference sequence). V lost 5 bases, J lost 4 bases, and 3 bases stayed unmatched. The CDR3 contains 14 residues.

The rearrangement links TRBV9 to TRBJ2-7; 9 bases fit TRBD2. Per germline, CDR1 SGDLS and CDR2 YYNGEE. Trimming at V came to 0 bases and at J to 6 bases, leaving 4 bases not matched to a gene. The CDR3 has 14 residues. The CDR3 loop reads CASSVGGSGSEQYF. DNA of the CDR3: TGTGCCAGCAGCGTAGGAGGTAGCGGGAGCGAGCAGTACTTC.

The J gene is TRBJ2-3, the V gene TRBV2; no clear D. Germline CDR1 and CDR2: SNHLY and FYNNEI. The CDR3 has 12 residues. The V end lost 4 bases, the J end lost 2 bases, and 4 bases lay between the germline ends. In DNA form, the CDR3 reads TGTGCCAGCAGTGTTAACACAGATACGCAGTATTTT. Translating gives CASSVNTDTQYF.

The J gene is TRBJ1-2, the V gene TRBV6-5; 8 bases fit TRBD1. V was pared by 6 bases and J by 3 bases, with 9 bases of the junction left unmatched. CDR1 MNHEY and CDR2 SVGAGI come from the germline V gene. This CDR3 spans 15 amino acids. The CDR3 DNA follows: TGTGCCAGCAGCCGAGCCAGGGGGCTCGACTATGGCTACACCTTC. This gives the protein CASSRARGLDYGYTF.

This chain links TRBV7-2 with TRBJ2-7; TRBD2 agrees at 8 bases. Germline CDR1 and CDR2: SGHTA and FQGNSA. J lost 3 bases, V lost 5 bases, and 6 bases had no gene match. The length of the CDR3 is 14 residues. CDR3 amino acids: CASSQAGTSYEQYF. The DNA for the CDR3 is TGTGCCAGCAGCCAAGCCGGGACTAGCTACGAGCAGTACTTC.

The chain combines TRBV19 with TRBJ1-1; D uncertain. Trimming removed 3 bases from V and 1 base from J, with 6 bases in between. Germline CDR1 is LNHDA and CDR2 is SQIVND (reference sequence). The CDR3 is made up of 13 amino acids. The CDR3 is CASSIVSNTEAFF. CDR3 sequence (DNA): TGTGCCAGTAGTATTGTCTCGAACACTGAAGCTTTCTTT.

This clone was counted a single time. CDR3: CASSVQSSYEQYF. CDR3 in DNA: TGTGCCAGCAGTGTACAGAGCTCCTACGAGCAGTACTTC. V is TRBV6-1 and J is TRBJ2-7; no firm D call. Trimming took 4 bases from V and 0 from J, leaving 7 bases between them. Germline CDR1 MNHNS, CDR2 SASEGT. This CDR3 has 13 residues.

The rearrangement uses TRBV10-3 and TRBJ2-5, with D perhaps TRBD2 (6 bases). The CDR3 totals 14 residues. Germline CDR1 and CDR2: ENHRY and SYGVKD. Trimming stripped 8 bases from V and 2 bases from J, with 15 bases between. The CDR3 spells CAIGGDGLQETQYF. In nucleotides, the CDR3 is TGTGCCATCGGCGGGGACGGGCTTCAAGAGACCCAGTACTTC.

The genes are TRBV5-4 and TRBJ2-5; 11 bases line up with TRBD2. This CDR3 region has 14 residues. V lost 8 bases, J lost 1 base, and 4 bases stayed unmatched. Looked up from germline, CDR1 is SGHNT and CDR2 is YYREEE (reference sequence). For the CDR3, the DNA is TGTGCCAGTACGGGGACTAGCGGCCAAGAGACCCAGTACTTC. Residues: CASTGTSGQETQYF. Supplemented by reference TRBV5-4 and TRBJ2-5, the full variable domain reads ETGVTQSPTHLIKTRGQQVTLRCSSQSGHNTVSWYQQALGQGPQFIFQYYREEENGRGNFPPRFSGLQFPNYSSELNVNALELDDSALYLCASTGTSGQETQYFGPGTRLLVL.

The rearrangement links TRBV19 to TRBJ2-6; tentative D call: TRBD1 (6 bases). The V gene's germline CDR1 is LNHDA and CDR2 SQIVND (reference sequence). Trimming removed 4 bases at V and 1 base at J, with 11 bases between. The CDR3 contains 16 residues. The CDR3 DNA sequence: TGTGCCAGTAGTACACAGGGTAGATCTGGGGCCAACGTCCTGACTTTC. Its protein product is CASSTQGRSGANVLTF.

The chain couples TRBV9 to TRBJ1-2, with D possibly matching TRBD1 (5 bases). This CDR3 is built from 14 residues. Germline-derived CDR1 and CDR2 are SGDLS and YYNGEE. V dropped 0 bases and J dropped 4 bases, with 10 bases sitting between them. In nucleotides, the CDR3 is TGTGCCAGCAGCGTAGGGGAAGGGGTCTATGGCTACACCTTC. It encodes CASSVGEGVYGYTF.

The chain recombines TRBV30 with TRBJ1-2; D gene uncertain. This CDR3 has 14 amino acids. CDR1 and CDR2 (germline): GTSNPN, SVGIG (reference sequence). Deletions cut 0 bases from V and 8 bases from J, with 16 bases between. This CDR3 reads CAWSVYGKLDGYTF. The CDR3 nucleotides are TGTGCCTGGAGTGTATACGGAAAACTAGACGGCTACACCTTC.

CDR3 sequence: CASSRSPTGELFF. DNA for the CDR3: TGTGCCAGCAGCCGTAGCCCAACCGGGGAGCTGTTTTTT. The V call is TRBV9, the J call TRBJ2-2; no clear D. V was trimmed by 4 bases and J by 5 bases, leaving 9 bases between them. Germline CDR1 is SGDLS and CDR2 is YYNGEE. The CDR3 is made up of 13 amino acids.